The present entry profiles one TCR beta chain with its context. These data belong to a study of cytomegalovirus exposure and HLA in healthy donors. As for the study in general: Assignment to the Caucasian-associated ancestry cluster applied to approximately 80% of the roughly 420 genotyped donors.

CDR3 size: 14 residues. V was pared by 1 base and J by 6 bases, with 13 bases between. Germline CDR1 is MNHEY and CDR2 is SMNVEV (reference sequence). It was with 60 Vbeta and 13 Jbeta primers that the PCR ran. Method: immunoSEQ multiplex PCR; TCRdb's copy keeps in-frame clones and lacks some. The sample holds about 93,000 clones, 80% seen once. The TCR sequence derives from a man aged 25 to 45 in good health and CMV-seronegative. V and J are TRBV27 and TRBJ2-7; D gene ambiguous. Sequenced input: PBMCs. CDR3 DNA sequence: TGTGCCAGCAGTTTATGGTCCGACGCTAGCGAGCAGTACTTC. It codes for CASSLWSDASEQYF.